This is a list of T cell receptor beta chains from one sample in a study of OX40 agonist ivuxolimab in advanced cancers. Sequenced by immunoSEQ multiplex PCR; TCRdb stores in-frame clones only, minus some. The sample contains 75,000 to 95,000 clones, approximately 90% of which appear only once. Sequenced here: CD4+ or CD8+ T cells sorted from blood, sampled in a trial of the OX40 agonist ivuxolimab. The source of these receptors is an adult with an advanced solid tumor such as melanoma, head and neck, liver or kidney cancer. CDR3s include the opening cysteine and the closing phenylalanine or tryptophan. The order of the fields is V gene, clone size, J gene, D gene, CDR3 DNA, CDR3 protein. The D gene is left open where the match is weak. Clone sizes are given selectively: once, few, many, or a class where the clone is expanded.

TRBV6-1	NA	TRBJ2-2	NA	TGTGCCACCGACGTCGGGGCCGGGGAGCTGTTTTTT	CATDVGAGELFF
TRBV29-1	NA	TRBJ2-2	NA	TGCAGCGCCTTTGAGGTGAACACCGGGGAGCTGTTTTTT	CSAFEVNTGELFF
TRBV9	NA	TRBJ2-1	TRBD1	TGTGCCAGCAGCGGTGCCGGGACAGGGTTTGACAATGAGCAGTTCTTC	CASSGAGTGFDNEQFF
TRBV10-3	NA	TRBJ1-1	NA	TGTGCCATCAGTGTTCAGGGTACTGAAGCTTTCTTT	CAISVQGTEAFF
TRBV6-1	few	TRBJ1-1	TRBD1	TGTGCCAGCAGTGAAGGACAGGGCCACACTGAAGCTTTCTTT	CASSEGQGHTEAFF
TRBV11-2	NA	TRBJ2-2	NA	TGTGCCAGCAGCTTGGGTCGGGAGCTGTTTTTT	CASSLGRELFF
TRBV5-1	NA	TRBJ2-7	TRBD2	TGCGCCAGCAGCTCTGGAGGGGGACTAGCGGCACTCGAGCAGTACTTC	CASSSGGGLAALEQYF
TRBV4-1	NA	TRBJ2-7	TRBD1	TGCGCCAGCAGCTCTCACCAGGGGGACACCTACGAGCAGTACTTC	CASSSHQGDTYEQYF
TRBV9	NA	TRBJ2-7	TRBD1	TGTGCCAGCAGCCCCAGGAGTGGGACAGGATACTACGAGCAGTACTTC	CASSPRSGTGYYEQYF
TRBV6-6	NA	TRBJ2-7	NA	TGTGCCAGCAGTTACCAGGTTGGGGCGGGCGAGCAGTACTTC	CASSYQVGAGEQYF
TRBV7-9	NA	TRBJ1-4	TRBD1	TGTGCCAGCAGCTTATCGACGACAGGGGCGTTCAGTAGTAATGAAAAACTGTTTTTT	CASSLSTTGAFSSNEKLFF
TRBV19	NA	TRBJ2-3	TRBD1	TGTGCCAGTAACCCTTACAGGGGGCGATCAGATACGCAGTATTTT	CASNPYRGRSDTQYF
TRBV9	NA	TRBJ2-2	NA	TGTGCCAGCGAAGACCCGGGGTCGGGGGAGCTGTTTTTT	CASEDPGSGELFF
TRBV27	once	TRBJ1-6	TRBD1	TGTGCCAGCAGCATCGACAGGGGCAATTCACCCCTCCACTTT	CASSIDRGNSPLHF
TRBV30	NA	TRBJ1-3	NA	TGTGCCTGGAGTGTGTTGGGTGCTGGAAACACCATATATTTT	CAWSVLGAGNTIYF
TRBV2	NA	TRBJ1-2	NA	TGTGCCAGCAGTCTACACGGAATTTACTATGGCTACACCTTC	CASSLHGIYYGYTF
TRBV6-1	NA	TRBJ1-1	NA	TGTTCCGGGGGGACAAACACTGAAGCTTTCTTT	CSGGTNTEAFF
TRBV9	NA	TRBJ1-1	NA	TGTGCCAGCAGCGTAGGAGGGCAGGGGACTGAAGCTTTCTTT	CASSVGGQGTEAFF
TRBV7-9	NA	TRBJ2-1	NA	TGTGCCAGCAGCCCTCGGTACAGGGAAGACAATGAGCAGTTCTTC	CASSPRYREDNEQFF
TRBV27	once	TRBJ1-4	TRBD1	TGTGCCAGCAGTTTCGTGTTCAGGGACAGGATGGATGAAAAACTGTTTTTT	CASSFVFRDRMDEKLFF
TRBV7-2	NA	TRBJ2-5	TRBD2	TGTGCCAGCAGCTTAGCCGGGGGGGCGGAGACCCAGTACTTC	CASSLAGGAETQYF
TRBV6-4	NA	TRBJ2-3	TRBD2	TGTGCCAGCAGGGGGGACTACTCAGATACGCAGTATTTT	CASRGDYSDTQYF
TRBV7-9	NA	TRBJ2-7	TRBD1	TGTGCCAGCAGCTTCGGTACAGGGGGCGACGAGCAGTACTTC	CASSFGTGGDEQYF
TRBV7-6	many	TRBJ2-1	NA	TGTGCCAGCGCCGGGGAGAACTACAATGAGCAGTTCTTC	CASAGENYNEQFF
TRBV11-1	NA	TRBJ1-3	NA	TGTGCCAGCAGCCTATTAGGATCCAACACCATATATTTT	CASSLLGSNTIYF
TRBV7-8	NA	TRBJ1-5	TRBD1	TGTGCCAGCAAAAAAGCCGGGACAGGATTAAGCAATCAGCCCCAGCATTTT	CASKKAGTGLSNQPQHF
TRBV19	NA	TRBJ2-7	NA	TGTGCCAGTAGTATCCAGGGGACTCCCCACGAGCAGTACTTC	CASSIQGTPHEQYF
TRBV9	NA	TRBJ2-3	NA	TGTGCCAGCAGCGCCGGGACAATAAGCACAGATACGCAGTATTTT	CASSAGTISTDTQYF
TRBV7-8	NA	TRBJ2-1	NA	TGTGCCAGCAGAGGACAGTACTCCTACAATGAGCAGTTCTTC	CASRGQYSYNEQFF
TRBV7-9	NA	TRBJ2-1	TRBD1	TGTGCCAGCAGCCCCCTCGGACAGGGGACCAATGAGCAGTTCTTC	CASSPLGQGTNEQFF
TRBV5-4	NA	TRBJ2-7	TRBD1	TGTGCCAGCAGCTCCCGGGACAGGGGATACGAGCAGTACTTC	CASSSRDRGYEQYF
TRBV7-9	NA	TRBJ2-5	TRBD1	TGTGCCAGCAGCTTAGTTATAGGGACAGGGGGCGAAGAGACCCAGTACTTC	CASSLVIGTGGEETQYF
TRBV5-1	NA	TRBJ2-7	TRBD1	TGCGCCAGCAGCCCGAGACAGGGGGCTTACGAGCAGTACTTC	CASSPRQGAYEQYF
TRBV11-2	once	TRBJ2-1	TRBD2	TGTGCCAGCAGCGCCCATCCTTATGGCGGGGGATATGGGAATGAGCAGTTCTTC	CASSAHPYGGGYGNEQFF
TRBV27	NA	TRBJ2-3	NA	TGTGCCAGCGGGTGGGGGATTGCAGATACGCAGTATTTT	CASGWGIADTQYF
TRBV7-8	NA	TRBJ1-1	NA	TGTGCCAGCAGCTTAGCGCTAGGGGGCACTGAAGCTTTCTTT	CASSLALGGTEAFF
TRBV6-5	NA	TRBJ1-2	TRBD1	TGTGCCAGCAGCCCCGGGACAGGGCTTTATGGCTACACCTTC	CASSPGTGLYGYTF
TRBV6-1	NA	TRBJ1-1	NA	TGTGCCAGCAGATATATGGGAGCTTTCTTT	CASRYMGAFF